The 13 T cell receptor beta chains presented below share a single source sample, sequenced in a study of T cell responses to AZD1222 COVID-19 vaccine. Data came from immunoSEQ multiplex PCR; TCRdb stores just in-frame clones and leaves some out. The sample carries tens of thousands of clones, 80% to 90% recorded once. Sequences were derived from peripheral blood, sampled on day 0 of AZD1222 vaccination. The receptors originated from an adult in good health.

The rearrangement joins TRBV27 to TRBJ1-6; D not resolved. V lost 4 bases to trimming and J lost 7 bases, with 14 bases between them. This CDR3 has 15 amino acids. Germline assignment: CDR1 MNHEY and CDR2 SMNVEV (reference sequence). CDR3 sequence reads: CASSSPGQLNSPLHF. In nucleotides, the CDR3 is TGTGCCAGCAGTTCCCCGGGCCAGCTCAATTCACCCCTCCACTTT.

The J gene is TRBJ1-1, the V gene TRBV18, with 12 bases that match TRBD1. The germline V gene encodes CDR1 KGHSH and CDR2 LQKENI. J gave up 1 base and V 3 bases, and 15 bases lay outside the gene matches. The CDR3 length is 20 residues. This chain's CDR3 is CASSPVPPGTGGGGNTEAFF. The CDR3 DNA sequence: TGTGCCAGCTCACCCGTTCCACCTGGGACAGGGGGCGGGGGGAACACTGAAGCTTTCTTT.

The rearrangement links TRBV4-1 to TRBJ1-3; D not certain. V lost 0 bases and J 0 bases, leaving 9 bases between the germline ends. This CDR3 comprises 16 residues. In germline, CDR1 is MGHRA, CDR2 YSYEKL. The CDR3 here is CASSQEGGLSGNTIYF. CDR3 DNA: TGCGCCAGCAGCCAAGAAGGCGGCCTCTCTGGAAACACCATATATTTT.

The chain has TRBV7-9 and TRBJ1-2; TRBD1 matches 11 bases. This CDR3 has 15 amino acids. Germline CDR1 reads SEHNR; CDR2 reads FQNEAQ (reference sequence). Germline trimming cut 4 bases from V and 4 bases from J; bases unmatched to any gene: 5. CDR3 DNA sequence: TGTGCCAGCAGCTCGGACAGGGGGCTCGGCTATGGCTACACCTTC. Its translation: CASSSDRGLGYGYTF.

The chain carries TRBV7-6 and TRBJ1-3; D is uncertain. The V end was cut by 1 base, the J end by 2 bases, with 9 bases between. The germline CDR1 and CDR2 sequences are SGHVS and FNYEAQ. The CDR3 covers 15 residues. The CDR3 loop is CASSLEQAPGNTIYF. Written as DNA, the CDR3 is TGTGCCAGCAGCTTAGAGCAGGCCCCTGGAAACACCATATATTTT.

The chain couples TRBV30 to TRBJ1-5; no definite D call. Germline CDR1 GTSNPN, CDR2 SVGIG (reference sequence). Trimming removed 2 bases from V and 0 bases from J, with 5 bases in between. The CDR3 runs to 13 residues. The CDR3 nucleotides are TGTGCCTGGAGTACGGATAGCAATCAGCCCCAGCATTTT. As protein: CAWSTDSNQPQHF.

As DNA, the CDR3 is TGTGCCAGCAGCTCAGACTTTCCGGGGAACGGCTACACCTTC. Encoded protein: CASSSDFPGNGYTF. This sequence joins TRBV7-9 and TRBJ1-2; D gene uncertain. CDR1 and CDR2 from the germline V gene are SEHNR and FQNEAQ (reference sequence). Trimming took off 4 bases at V and 8 bases at J, with 17 bases between the two ends. CDR3 length: 14 residues.

V usage is TRBV5-5 and J usage is TRBJ1-1, with no clear D. V was shortened by 0 bases and J by 6 bases, with 12 bases between the two germline ends. CDR1 SGHKS and CDR2 YYEKEE come from the germline V gene (reference sequence). This CDR3 comprises 14 residues. CDR3 residues: CASSLVGSRAEAFF. In DNA, the CDR3 is TGTGCCAGCAGCTTGGTAGGGTCTCGCGCTGAAGCTTTCTTT. Supplemented by reference TRBV5-5 and TRBJ1-1, the full variable domain reads DAGVTQSPTHLIKTRGQQVTLRCSPISGHKSVSWYQQVLGQGPQFIFQYYEKEERGRGNFPDRFSARQFPNYSSELNVNALLLGDSALYLCASSLVGSRAEAFFGQGTRLTVV.

Regarding this clone: Other DNA sequences from this sample encode an identical CDR3 as well. The chain recombines TRBV5-1 with TRBJ2-5; no definite D call. The CDR3 is 14 amino acids. Trimming cost V 3 bases and J 2 bases, with 11 bases left between them. CDR1 and CDR2 from the germline V gene are SGHRS and YFSETQ. CDR3 residues: CASSSMDPQETQYF. The CDR3 DNA follows: TGCGCCAGCAGCTCAATGGACCCTCAAGAGACCCAGTACTTC.

The rearrangement joins TRBV4-3 to TRBJ1-2; TRBD1 is a possible D gene (6 bases). With 0 bases removed from V and 7 bases from J, the gap between germline ends came to 12 bases. Germline V CDR1 and CDR2: LGHNA, YSLEER. The CDR3 is 14 residues long. CDR3: CASSQEWGAAGYTF. CDR3 bases: TGCGCCAGCAGCCAAGAATGGGGGGCCGCTGGCTACACCTTC.

The chain uses TRBV27 and TRBJ2-7, with 9 bases identical to TRBD1. Germline trimming cut 5 bases from V and 4 bases from J; bases unmatched to any gene: 9. CDR3 size: 15 residues. Germline V gives CDR1 MNHEY, CDR2 SMNVEV (reference sequence). This chain's CDR3 is CASSAGQGVRYEQYF. CDR3 nucleotides: TGTGCCAGCAGTGCGGGACAGGGTGTCCGATACGAGCAGTACTTC.

Comments on this clone: At one boundary the junction diverges from the germline segment, which might be a read error. The rearrangement uses TRBV7-7 and TRBJ2-2; no definite D call. Germline V lookup: CDR1 SSHAT, CDR2 FNYEAQ (reference sequence). The CDR3 is made up of 13 amino acids. Here the CDR3 reads CASSLAYTGELFF. In nucleotides, the CDR3 is TGTGCTAGCAGCTTAGCCTACACCGGGGAGCTGTTTTTT. Full variable domain (missing parts from reference TRBV7-7 and TRBJ2-2): GAGVSQSPRYKVTKRGQDVTLRCDPISSHATLYWYQQALGQGPEFLTYFNYEAQPDKSGLPSDRFSAERPEGSISTLTIQRTEQRDSAMYRCASSLAYTGELFFGEGSRLTVL.

Remarks on this clone: A read error may account for a junction end that differs from germline. This chain connects TRBV5-6 to TRBJ2-5, with TRBD2 identical over 9 bases. CDR3 length: 12 residues. Germline-derived CDR1 and CDR2 are SGHDT and YYEEEE. The CDR3 protein is CASNSGTSLYNF. CDR3 in DNA: TGTGCCAGCAACTCCGGGACTAGCCTGTATAACTTC. The whole variable domain, remainder taken from reference TRBV5-6 and TRBJ2-5, is DAGVTQSPTHLIKTRGQQVTLRCSPKSGHDTVSWYQQALGQGPQFIFQYYEEEERQRGNFPDRFSGHQFPNYSSELNVNALLLGDSALYLCASNSGTSLYNFGPGTRLLVL.